The 29 T cell receptor beta chains listed next were all sequenced from one sample in a study of blood T cell repertoires in COVID-19. Clones were read by immunoSEQ multiplex PCR, and TCRdb kept only the in-frame ones, dropping some. The table has 150,000 to 180,000 clones, 91% seen once. The sample comprised peripheral blood. Receptors were obtained from a man between 50 and 59 years old with acute or convalescent COVID-19.

This sequence joins TRBV7-2 and TRBJ2-3, with 8 bases that match TRBD2. Germline CDR1 reads SGHTA; CDR2 reads FQGNSA. Trimming took 2 bases from V and 3 from J; bases not matched to a gene: 4. This CDR3 spans 15 amino acids. Here the CDR3 reads CASSLQAGETDTQYF. CDR3 nucleotide sequence: TGTGCCAGCAGCTTACAAGCGGGGGAGACAGATACGCAGTATTTT.

The chain carries TRBV7-8 and TRBJ1-4; 7 nucleotides line up with TRBD1. V lost 1 base and J lost 8; bases outside the gene matches: 4. The CDR3 spans 14 residues. Germline-derived CDR1 and CDR2 are SGHVS and FQNEAQ. CDR3 region: CASSLGQGREKLFF. In DNA, the CDR3 is TGTGCCAGCAGCTTAGGACAGGGTCGGGAAAAACTGTTTTTT.

The rearrangement joins TRBV12-3 or TRBV12-4 to TRBJ1-2; 9 bases are shared with TRBD1. The CDR3 length is 13 residues. V lost 5 bases to trimming and J lost 4 bases; unmatched junction nucleotides: 2. CDR3 protein: CASSLTGGYGYTF. The CDR3 nucleotides are TGTGCCAGCAGTCTGACAGGGGGCTATGGCTACACCTTC.

The chain joins TRBV28 to TRBJ1-2, with D uncertain. Per germline, CDR1 MDHEN and CDR2 SYDVKM. This CDR3 region has 15 residues. V lost 2 bases to trimming and J lost 0 bases, with 10 bases between them. The chain's CDR3 is CASSLERVANYGYTF. The CDR3 DNA is TGTGCCAGCAGTTTAGAGAGGGTCGCTAACTATGGCTACACCTTC.

The rearrangement links TRBV7-9 to TRBJ1-6; possible D gene TRBD1, 6 bases. The V gene lost 5 bases and the J gene lost 7 bases, with 18 bases spanning the gap. Germline-derived CDR1 and CDR2 are SEHNR and FQNEAQ (reference sequence). This CDR3 has 16 residues. CDR3 residues: CASSLIPGQPNSPLHF. CDR3 sequence (DNA): TGTGCCAGCAGCCTAATACCGGGACAACCAAATTCACCCCTCCACTTT.

V gene TRBV28 combines with J gene TRBJ1-2; D may be TRBD1 (5 bases). This CDR3 has 14 amino acids. Trimming left V 3 bases short and J 6 bases short, with 14 bases between. From germline, CDR1 is MDHEN and CDR2 SYDVKM. CDR3 coding DNA: TGTGCCAGCAGTTTGCCCGGGACTTCTAATGGCTACACCTTC. This encodes CASSLPGTSNGYTF.

This chain links TRBV23-1 with TRBJ2-3; TRBD1 aligns across 9 bases. Being an ORF, TRBV23-1 has a function that is uncertain. The CDR3 has 15 amino acids. Losses at the gene ends were 4 bases for V and 2 bases for J; bases not matched to a gene: 4. CDR3 bases: TGCGCCAGCAGTCCCGGGGACAGGGTCACAGATACGCAGTATTTT. Amino acid sequence: CASSPGDRVTDTQYF.

The chain is built from TRBV5-4 and TRBJ2-3; D might be TRBD1 (6 bases). From germline, CDR1 is SGHNT and CDR2 YYREEE (reference sequence). The CDR3 runs to 16 residues. V dropped 1 base and J dropped 1 base, with 13 bases sitting between them. The CDR3 sequence: CASSLRLQGGTDTQYF. DNA of the CDR3: TGTGCCAGCAGCTTGAGGTTACAGGGAGGCACAGATACGCAGTATTTT.

The chain recombines TRBV28 with TRBJ1-5, with a weak D call TRBD1 (6 bases). V lost 8 bases, J lost 1 base, and 12 bases lay in between. CDR1 is MDHEN and CDR2 is SYDVKM in the germline V gene. The CDR3 extends over 14 amino acids. The CDR3 loop is CASRGAASNQPQHF. The CDR3 DNA sequence: TGTGCCAGCCGGGGGGCGGCAAGCAATCAGCCCCAGCATTTT.

This clone was picked up one time. V usage is TRBV19 and J usage is TRBJ1-4; D uncertain. From germline, CDR1 is LNHDA and CDR2 SQIVND (reference sequence). V shed 4 bases and J shed 10 bases, with 7 bases lying between them. The CDR3 consists of 11 residues. The CDR3 bases are TGTGCCAGTAGTACCCCCGGAAAACTGTTTTTT. Its protein product is CASSTPGKLFF.

The chain combines TRBV18 with TRBJ1-2; D unclear. There are 15 residues in the CDR3. V lost 2 bases and J 4 bases, leaving 14 bases between the germline ends. Germline V gene data show CDR1 as KGHSH and CDR2 as LQKENI. The CDR3 coding sequence is TGTGCCAGCTCACCAAACCAGAAATTCTCCTATGGCTACACCTTC. Its protein is CASSPNQKFSYGYTF.

Only one count was recorded for this clone. The chain has TRBV3-1 (or the pseudogene TRBV3-2) and TRBJ2-7, with a tentative D call TRBD2 (6 bases). Germline-derived CDR1 and CDR2 are LGHDT and YNNKEL (reference sequence). The CDR3 runs to 16 residues. Trimming took off 4 bases at V and 0 bases at J, with 16 bases between the two ends. The CDR3 region has the DNA TGTGCCAGCAGCCCACCCAGGCGGGGACCCTCCTACGAGCAGTACTTC. It codes for CASSPPRRGPSYEQYF.

This rearrangement joins TRBV24-1 to TRBJ2-7; 8 bases align to TRBD1. The CDR3 runs 16 residues. Germline V gene lookup returns CDR1 KGHDR and CDR2 SFDVKD. Trimming removed 9 bases from V and 6 bases from J; junction bases left unmatched: 18. The CDR3 nucleotides read TGTGCCACCGAGGGCCGGGGGCGGACAGGGCATCGCGAGCAGTACGTC. It yields the protein CATEGRGRTGHREQYV.

The gene calls are TRBV4-2 and TRBJ2-4, with 7 positions matching TRBD1. The CDR3 has 16 residues. Per the germline V gene, CDR1 is LGHNA and CDR2 is YNFKEQ. The V gene end was trimmed by 5 bases and the J gene end by 0 bases; junction bases not matched to a gene: 7. The CDR3 region is CASSEGQALAKNIQYF. Written as DNA, the CDR3 is TGTGCCAGCAGCGAAGGACAGGCCCTAGCCAAAAACATTCAGTACTTC.

CDR3 region: CSVSPGFKQFF. In DNA, the CDR3 is TGCAGCGTTTCCCCGGGGTTTAAGCAGTTCTTC. J is TRBJ2-1 and V is TRBV29-1; TRBD2 is a possible D gene (5 bases). Germline-derived CDR1 and CDR2 are SQVTM and ANQGSEA. The CDR3 is 11 amino acids. Trimming shortened V by 5 bases and J by 11 bases, and 13 bases separated the two germline ends.

The chain carries TRBV30 and TRBJ1-6; unclear D gene. The ends were cut back, 0 bases at V and 7 bases at J, with 10 bases in the middle. Germline CDR1 is GTSNPN and CDR2 is SVGIG (reference sequence). This CDR3 has 14 residues. CDR3 nucleotide sequence: TGTGCCTGGAGTGTTTGGCGGGGAAATTCACCCCTCCACTTT. Protein product: CAWSVWRGNSPLHF.

The rearrangement joins TRBV6-5 to TRBJ2-7, with a possible D match to TRBD2 (7 bases). V was trimmed by 7 bases and J by 0 bases, leaving 10 bases between them. Germline-derived CDR1 and CDR2 are MNHEY and SVGAGI. The CDR3 is made up of 13 amino acids. The CDR3 region has the DNA TGTGCCAGCAAGGGGGGGTTCTCCTACGAGCAGTACTTC. This sequence encodes CASKGGFSYEQYF.

The chain has TRBV3-1 (or the pseudogene TRBV3-2) and TRBJ2-3; possible D gene TRBD2, 5 bases. Trimming removed 4 bases from V and 7 bases from J, with 15 bases in between. Germline V CDR1 and CDR2: LGHDT, YNNKEL (reference sequence). CDR3 length: 14 amino acids. As DNA, the CDR3 is TGTGCCAGCAGCCCCGCTTGGGAGCCATATACGCAGTATTTT. Its translation is CASSPAWEPYTQYF.

This clone was seen a single time. This sequence joins TRBV3-1 (or the pseudogene TRBV3-2) and TRBJ2-1; no clear D gene. CDR3 length: 13 residues. Between the trimmed V and J ends, which lost 2 bases and 5 bases, there was a span of 7 bases. Germline V lookup: CDR1 LGHDT, CDR2 YNNKEL (reference sequence). Here the CDR3 reads CASSQRANNEQFF. The CDR3 DNA follows: TGTGCCAGCAGCCAACGAGCGAACAATGAGCAGTTCTTC.

V usage is TRBV3-1 (or the pseudogene TRBV3-2) and J usage is TRBJ2-1; D possibly corresponds to TRBD2 (5 bases). Trimming took 0 bases from V and 9 from J, leaving 12 bases between them. CDR1 is LGHDT, CDR2 YNNKEL, per germline (reference sequence). The CDR3 covers 14 residues. The CDR3 bases are TGTGCCAGCAGCCAAGACCCTAGCTTAGGTGAGCAGTTCTTC. Its protein is CASSQDPSLGEQFF.

The V call is TRBV3-1 (or the pseudogene TRBV3-2), the J call TRBJ2-1; the D is unclear. Germline CDR1 is LGHDT and CDR2 is YNNKEL (reference sequence). This CDR3 region has 16 residues. Trimming pared 4 bases from V and 6 bases from J, leaving 19 bases between. The CDR3 loop is CASSRQTILNPNEQFF. The CDR3 DNA sequence: TGTGCCAGCAGCCGACAAACAATTCTAAACCCCAATGAGCAGTTCTTC.

The chain has TRBV3-1 (or the pseudogene TRBV3-2) and TRBJ1-2, with D uncertain. Per the germline V gene, CDR1 is LGHDT and CDR2 is YNNKEL (reference sequence). Trimming left V 0 bases short and J 8 bases short, with 10 bases between. This CDR3 contains 13 residues. This CDR3 reads CASSQDQNWGYTF. The CDR3 nucleotides read TGTGCCAGCAGCCAAGACCAAAACTGGGGCTACACCTTC.

This chain uses TRBV9 with TRBJ2-2, with D perhaps TRBD2 (5 bases). The CDR3 spans 15 residues. CDR1 and CDR2 from the germline V gene are SGDLS and YYNGEE. The V end was cut by 0 bases, the J end by 2 bases, with 8 bases between. The DNA for the CDR3 is TGTGCCAGCAGCGTAGAAGGGAGAAACACCGGGGAGCTGTTTTTT. Protein: CASSVEGRNTGELFF.

This rearrangement joins TRBV15 to TRBJ1-2; D possibly corresponds to TRBD1 (5 bases). In germline, CDR1 is LNHNV, CDR2 YYDKDF (reference sequence). This CDR3 spans 15 amino acids. V lost 0 bases and J lost 0, with 8 bases in between. CDR3 sequence reads: CATSRDSGANYGYTF. The CDR3 region has the DNA TGTGCCACCAGCAGAGATTCGGGGGCTAACTATGGCTACACCTTC. Using reference TRBV15 and TRBJ1-2 for the parts outside the CDR3, the full variable domain is DAMVIQNPRYQVTQFGKPVTLSCSQTLNHNVMYWYQQKSSQAPKLLFHYYDKDFNNEADTPDNFQSRRPNTSFCFLDIRSPGLGDTAMYLCATSRDSGANYGYTFGSGTRLTVV.

The chain joins TRBV6-5 to TRBJ1-2, with TRBD1 matching over 8 bases. The germline V gene encodes CDR1 MNHEY and CDR2 SVGAGI. This CDR3 has 13 amino acids. The ends lost 0 bases at V and 7 bases at J; junction bases unmatched: 1. The CDR3 here is CASSYSQGAGYTF. The CDR3 DNA follows: TGTGCCAGCAGTTACTCGCAGGGGGCTGGCTACACCTTC.

This clone has only a few counts. The V and J genes are TRBV7-9 and TRBJ1-1; D is possibly TRBD1 (6 bases). V lost 3 bases to trimming and J lost 5 bases, with 16 bases between them. This CDR3 comprises 15 residues. CDR1 is SEHNR and CDR2 is FQNEAQ in the germline V gene (reference sequence). The CDR3 protein is CASSFAETGRTEAFF. CDR3 nucleotide sequence: TGTGCCAGCAGCTTTGCGGAGACAGGAAGAACTGAAGCTTTCTTT.

This clone came up a few times. This chain uses TRBV12-3 or TRBV12-4 with TRBJ2-2; the match to TRBD1 covers 7 bases. The junction had 4 bases not matched to a gene; V was cut back by 11 bases and J by 4 bases. This CDR3 region has 12 residues. The CDR3 loop is CAQTGFTGELFF. The CDR3 DNA reads as TGTGCCCAGACAGGGTTCACCGGGGAGCTGTTTTTT.

The rearrangement uses TRBV5-1 and TRBJ1-5; D not resolved. Per the germline V gene, CDR1 is SGHRS and CDR2 is YFSETQ. The length of the CDR3 is 13 residues. V lost 2 bases to trimming and J lost 7 bases, with 10 bases between them. The CDR3 region has the DNA TGCGCCAGCAGCTTCGGGGTTGGGCAGCCCCAGCATTTT. This sequence encodes CASSFGVGQPQHF.

V gene TRBV3-1 (or the pseudogene TRBV3-2) combines with J gene TRBJ1-2; D uncertain. V lost 0 bases and J lost 2, with 13 bases in between. The CDR3 is made up of 16 amino acids. The V gene's germline CDR1 is LGHDT and CDR2 YNNKEL (reference sequence). The CDR3 bases are TGTGCCAGCAGCCAAGATCCGCGTGGAGAGAACTATGGCTACACCTTC. The encoded protein is CASSQDPRGENYGYTF.